Listed here are 25 T cell receptor beta chains from one sample, sequenced in a study of early T cells in non-severe SARS-CoV-2 infection. One entry per CDR3 protein results from TCRdb running MiXCR on the 5' RACE reads. The data hold around 32,000 distinct CDR3 sequences, with 5.7% observed a single time. Sequences were obtained from whole blood. The source is an adult who was a healthcare worker with PCR-confirmed SARS-CoV-2 infection or an uninfected control (not recorded which).

The J gene is TRBJ1-1, the V gene TRBV7-9, with 7 bases that match TRBD1. The CDR3 is made up of 17 amino acids. V lost 5 bases to trimming and J lost 2 bases; unmatched junction nucleotides: 14. Germline lookup yields CDR1 SEHNR and CDR2 FQNEAQ (reference sequence). CDR3 in amino acids: CASSPLKGQQTNTEAFF. CDR3 in DNA: TGTGCCAGCAGCCCTCTTAAGGGACAGCAAACCAACACTGAAGCTTTCTTT.

The genes are TRBV3-1 and TRBJ2-5; the D gene is possibly TRBD2 (5 bases). Germline lookup yields CDR1 LGHDT and CDR2 YNNKEL (reference sequence). The CDR3 spans 14 residues. Trimming cost V 4 bases and J 5 bases, with 14 bases left between them. This CDR3 is CASSRWRSGETQYF. The CDR3 nucleotides are TGTGCCAGCAGCCGCTGGAGGTCCGGGGAGACCCAGTACTTC.

This clonotype was observed at least ten times. The chain has TRBV28 and TRBJ1-3, with a tentative D call TRBD1 (6 bases). The V end lost 4 bases, the J end lost 4 bases, and 11 bases lay between the germline ends. The CDR3 loop spans 14 amino acids. CDR1 MDHEN and CDR2 SYDVKM come from the germline V gene. The CDR3 bases are TGTGCCAGCAGTTGGAGACAGGACGGAAACACCATATATTTT. Residues: CASSWRQDGNTIYF.

This clonotype was seen repeatedly, ten times or more. The chain recombines TRBV7-8 with TRBJ1-6; 11 positions match TRBD1. Trimming cost V 8 bases and J 9 bases; bases outside gene matches: 15. The CDR3 loop spans 17 amino acids. Germline V lookup: CDR1 SGHVS, CDR2 FQNEAQ. DNA of the CDR3: TGTGCCAGCCAGGGACAGGGGGTAATTTCGGTCAGTTCACCCCTCCACTTT. This sequence encodes CASQGQGVISVSSPLHF.

By share of the sample, this clonotype is medium-sized (0.01 to 0.1%). The CDR3 DNA reads TGTGCCACCACAGGGGGCGTTCGCTCAGATACGCAGTATTTT. It yields the protein CATTGGVRSDTQYF. The chain uses TRBV6-6 and TRBJ2-3, with 9 bases matching TRBD1. The germline gives CDR1 MNHNY, CDR2 SVGAGI (reference sequence). With V trimmed by 10 bases and J by 4 bases, 9 bases remained unmatched. The CDR3 spans 14 residues.

This clonotype was counted at least ten times. The rearrangement links TRBV6-5 to TRBJ2-3; the match to TRBD2 covers 12 bases. Trimming removed 2 bases from V and 6 bases from J; junction bases left unmatched: 9. The CDR3 is 17 residues long. The V gene's germline CDR1 is MNHEY and CDR2 SVGAGI. In DNA, the CDR3 is TGTGCCAGCAGTTACGCCCTAGCGGGGGGGCCGTTGGATACGCAGTATTTT. Amino acids: CASSYALAGGPLDTQYF.

Ten or more counts support this clonotype. The chain links TRBV30 to TRBJ2-2, with a tentative D call TRBD1 (6 bases). Trimming cost V 8 bases and J 2 bases, with 15 bases left between them. Germline V gene sequence: CDR1 GTSNPN, CDR2 SVGIG (reference sequence). The CDR3 runs 14 residues. CDR3 DNA: TGTGCCGGAGACCGGGACACTAACACCGGGGAGCTGTTTTTT. Translating gives CAGDRDTNTGELFF. The complete variable domain, with remaining parts taken from reference TRBV30 and TRBJ2-2, reads SQTIHQWPATLVQPVGSPLSLECTVEGTSNPNLYWYRQAAGRGLQLLFYSVGIGQISSEVPQNLSASRPQDRQFILSSKKLLLSDSGFYLCAGDRDTNTGELFFGEGSRLTVL.

This clonotype was seen many times. The V gene is TRBV13, the J gene TRBJ2-1; TRBD2 matches 7 bases. The CDR3 loop spans 16 amino acids. V was pared by 5 bases and J by 7 bases, with 14 bases of the junction left unmatched. CDR1 and CDR2 from the germline V gene are PRHDT and FYEKMQ (reference sequence). The CDR3 protein is CASSPSAGPLVNEQFF. The CDR3 nucleotides read TGTGCCAGCAGCCCGTCAGCGGGGCCACTAGTTAATGAGCAGTTCTTC.

The chain couples TRBV12-3 or TRBV12-4 to TRBJ1-2; 8 bases agree with TRBD1. V was clipped by 6 bases and J by 7 bases; unmatched bases: 10. The length of the CDR3 is 14 residues. For the CDR3, the DNA is TGTGCCAGCAGCTCCCAGGGGGCCCTTGGTGGCTACACCTTC. Amino acids: CASSSQGALGGYTF.

This chain uses TRBV18 with TRBJ2-7, with no clear D. Germline CDR1 KGHSH, CDR2 LQKENI. The V gene lost 2 bases and the J gene lost 0 bases, with 5 bases spanning the gap. This CDR3 has 13 amino acids. The CDR3: CASSPSDSYEQYF. The DNA for the CDR3 is TGTGCCAGCTCACCATCGGACTCCTACGAGCAGTACTTC.

This clonotype was counted at least ten times. This rearrangement joins TRBV29-1 to TRBJ2-3; 12 nucleotides match TRBD2. This CDR3 is 15 amino acids long. Trimming removed 2 bases from V and 4 bases from J; junction bases left unmatched: 4. CDR1 is SQVTM, CDR2 ANQGSEA, per germline. The CDR3 nucleotides are TGCAGCGTTGAAACTAGCGGGGGGCAGGCAGATACGCAGTATTTT. Encoded protein: CSVETSGGQADTQYF.

This clonotype was observed many times. V gene TRBV13 combines with J gene TRBJ2-1, with D unresolved. Germline V lookup: CDR1 PRHDT, CDR2 FYEKMQ (reference sequence). This CDR3 spans 16 amino acids. The ends were cut back, 5 bases at V and 5 bases at J, with 19 bases in the middle. The CDR3 nucleotides are TGTGCCAGCAGCCCGCCGGGTTTTAAGTTAAACAATGAGCAGTTCTTC. Translation gives CASSPPGFKLNNEQFF.

Concerning this clonotype itself: A much larger clone differs from this one at a single base, so this may be a read error. The chain links TRBV28 to TRBJ2-7, with no clear D. From germline, CDR1 is MDHEN and CDR2 SYDVKM. The CDR3 sequence is 13 residues long. CDR3 protein: CANSSPQNYEQYF. Here the CDR3 DNA reads TGTGCCAACAGTTCCCCGCAGAACTACGAGCAGTACTTC. Filled out from reference TRBV28 and TRBJ2-7, the complete variable domain reads DVKVTQSSRYLVKRTGEKVFLECVQDMDHENMFWYRQDPGLGLRLIYFSYDVKMKEKGDIPEGYSVSREKKERFSLILESASTNQTSMYLCANSSPQNYEQYFGPGTRLTVT.

This clonotype was counted many times. The V gene is TRBV20-1, the J gene TRBJ2-7, with 7 bases identical to TRBD1. CDR1 is DFQATT, CDR2 SNEGSKA, per germline (reference sequence). V dropped 0 bases and J dropped 7; count of bases not matched to a gene: 3. This CDR3 is 12 amino acids long. In nucleotides, the CDR3 is TGCAGTGCTAGAGAATCAGGGGGAGAGCAGTACTTC. It translates to CSARESGGEQYF.

At least ten counts were recorded for this clonotype. This sequence joins TRBV7-2 and TRBJ2-3, with D possibly TRBD2 on 7 matching bases. The V and J ends lost 5 bases and 2 bases respectively, with 14 bases between them. This CDR3 is built from 15 residues. Germline V lookup: CDR1 SGHTA, CDR2 FQGNSA. The CDR3 bases are TGTGCCAGCAGCGCGCGGGGGCCCCACACAGATACGCAGTATTTT. It encodes CASSARGPHTDTQYF.

This clonotype showed up many times. J is TRBJ1-1 and V is TRBV29-1, with D hard to call. Looked up from germline, CDR1 is SQVTM and CDR2 is ANQGSEA. The CDR3 contains 12 residues. The V and J ends lost 4 bases and 8 bases respectively, with 14 bases between them. DNA for the CDR3: TGCAGCGTTGGTCGGAGTGCTGCGGAAGCTTTCTTT. This codes for CSVGRSAAEAFF.

This clonotype was recorded many times. This rearrangement joins TRBV5-1 to TRBJ2-7, with 8 bases fitting TRBD1. Germline CDR1 and CDR2: SGHRS and YFSETQ. The V segment lost 0 bases and the J segment 5 bases; nucleotides outside the gene matches: 4. This CDR3 has 14 residues. DNA of the CDR3: TGCGCCAGCAGCTTGGAGGGACAGGATGACGAGCAGTACTTC. Amino acid sequence: CASSLEGQDDEQYF.

The chain uses TRBV5-4 and TRBJ2-3, with unresolved D. The germline V and J ends were trimmed by 1 base and 6 bases, with 9 bases remaining between them. CDR1 is SGHNT and CDR2 is YYREEE in the germline V gene (reference sequence). The CDR3 has 13 residues. CDR3 in amino acids: CASSLSLFDTQYF. The CDR3 DNA reads as TGTGCCAGCAGCTTGTCTCTCTTCGATACGCAGTATTTT. Using reference TRBV5-4 and TRBJ2-3 for the parts outside the CDR3, the full variable domain is ETGVTQSPTHLIKTRGQQVTLRCSSQSGHNTVSWYQQALGQGPQFIFQYYREEENGRGNFPPRFSGLQFPNYSSELNVNALELDDSALYLCASSLSLFDTQYFGPGTRLTVL.

V is TRBV2 and J is TRBJ2-7; D ambiguous. Trimming left V 3 bases short and J 0 bases short, with 9 bases between. Germline V CDR1 and CDR2: SNHLY, FYNNEI. The length of the CDR3 is 14 residues. The CDR3 spells CASSDWQLSYEQYF. In DNA form, the CDR3 reads TGTGCCAGCAGTGACTGGCAGCTCTCCTACGAGCAGTACTTC.

Many counts were recorded for this clonotype. The chain links TRBV7-9 to TRBJ1-3, with 10 bases identical to TRBD1. Unmatched junction bases numbered 12, after V lost 5 bases and J lost 11 bases. Germline V gene lookup returns CDR1 SEHNR and CDR2 FQNEAQ (reference sequence). This CDR3 has 15 amino acids. The CDR3 loop reads CASSHGTGARLAIYF. The CDR3 nucleotides read TGTGCCAGCAGCCACGGGACAGGGGCCCGTTTGGCCATATATTTT. The complete variable domain, with remaining parts taken from reference TRBV7-9 and TRBJ1-3, reads DTGVSQNPRHKITKRGQNVTFRCDPISEHNRLYWYRQTLGQGPEFLTYFQNEAQLEKSRLLSDRFSAERPKGSFSTLEIQRTEQGDSAMYLCASSHGTGARLAIYFGEGSWLTVV.

This clonotype came up a few times. The V gene is TRBV7-8, the J gene TRBJ2-7; 7 bases are shared with TRBD1. This CDR3 spans 14 amino acids. Germline-derived CDR1 and CDR2 are SGHVS and FQNEAQ. The V and J ends lost 6 bases and 3 bases, in that order; junction bases with no gene match: 8. The CDR3 sequence is CASRTRDRDYEQYF. Written as DNA, the CDR3 is TGTGCCAGCAGAACCCGGGACAGAGACTACGAGCAGTACTTC.

This clonotype has just a few counts. The chain employs TRBV6-5 and TRBJ2-1; 9 nucleotides agree with TRBD1. V trimming: 1 base; J trimming: 6 bases; junction bases outside the gene matches: 7. The CDR3 is 16 amino acids. Germline values: CDR1 MNHEY, CDR2 SVGAGI. The CDR3 loop is CASSYLHGTGSNEQFF. CDR3 coding DNA: TGTGCCAGCAGTTACTTACACGGGACAGGGAGCAATGAGCAGTTCTTC.

In this sample, this clonotype is medium-sized. The V call is TRBV12-3 or TRBV12-4, the J call TRBJ1-2, with 10 positions matching TRBD1. V was clipped by 8 bases and J by 8 bases; unmatched bases: 14. CDR3 length: 15 amino acids. The CDR3 region has the DNA TGTGCCAGCTTACTGCCGGGACAGGGGATAAGAGGCTACACCTTC. It is translated as CASLLPGQGIRGYTF.

This clonotype has ten or more counts. V and J are TRBV6-6 and TRBJ2-2; no clear D. The V end was cut by 0 bases, the J end by 4 bases, with 9 bases between. CDR1 and CDR2 (germline): MNHNY, SVGAGI (reference sequence). This CDR3 is 15 amino acids long. The CDR3 region is CASSYSADTTGELFF. The CDR3 DNA reads as TGTGCCAGCAGTTACTCCGCCGACACCACCGGGGAGCTGTTTTTT.

This clonotype has at least ten counts. CDR3 in DNA: TGTGCCAGCAGTTTATTGGGGAGAGAGACCCAGTACTTC. Its protein is CASSLLGRETQYF. The genes are TRBV12-3 or TRBV12-4 and TRBJ2-5; TRBD2 might be the D (5 bases). V shed 2 bases and J shed 4 bases, with 8 bases lying between them. The CDR3 is 13 amino acids.